This section outlines one T cell receptor beta chain sequence together with its context. From the 5' RACE reads, TCRdb called clonotypes with MiXCR, one entry per CDR3 protein. This repertoire shows a few hundred thousand distinct CDR3 sequences, around 30% found once; its top ten account for roughly 13%. This entry is derived from a study of T-cell memory formation after mild COVID-19. V shed 5 bases and J shed 7 bases, with 12 bases lying between them. The CDR3 sequence is 13 residues long. What was sequenced was PBMCs or a T cell subset sorted from them (not recorded which). The chain is built from TRBV12-3 or TRBV12-4 and TRBJ1-5; D unclear. The receptor was isolated from an adult woman who had mild COVID-19 (a few samples of this study predate the infection). Cell type and time point are not known. CDR3 sequence: CASSPEREQPQHF. In DNA form, the CDR3 reads TGTGCCAGCAGTCCGGAGAGGGAGCAGCCCCAGCATTTT.